The text below deals with one TCR beta chain. Its antigen is undetermined. A read error may explain this, as a much larger clone is one base away. This entry comes from a study of T cell repertoires in cytomegalovirus infection. Study-wide background: Indications of both CMV infection and matching HLA type were provided by public TCR beta signatures.

Study-level points and caveats: There were carriers of CMV plus the relevant HLA, and cumulative public TCR beta family frequency identified them. The study found HLA-C-restricted CMV-specific TCR beta clonotypes dominating the ex vivo response.

TCRdb re-called the reads through MiXCR, storing one row per CDR3 protein. The sample records 350,000 to 500,000 distinct CDR3 sequences, approximately 33% being singletons. Sequencing input: PBMCs. The sequence was obtained from a human donor in good health (CMV status not recorded). Some clones in this sample may be carry-over from other donors' samples.

CDR3 region: CASSSSAGANYNEKFF. In nucleotides, the CDR3 is TGTGCCAGCAGCTCCTCAGCGGGGGCGAACTACAATGAGAAGTTCTTC. The rearrangement links TRBV7-2 to TRBJ2-1; the match to TRBD2 covers 8 bases. The CDR3 totals 16 residues. The germline CDR1 and CDR2 sequences are SGHTA and FQGNSA.